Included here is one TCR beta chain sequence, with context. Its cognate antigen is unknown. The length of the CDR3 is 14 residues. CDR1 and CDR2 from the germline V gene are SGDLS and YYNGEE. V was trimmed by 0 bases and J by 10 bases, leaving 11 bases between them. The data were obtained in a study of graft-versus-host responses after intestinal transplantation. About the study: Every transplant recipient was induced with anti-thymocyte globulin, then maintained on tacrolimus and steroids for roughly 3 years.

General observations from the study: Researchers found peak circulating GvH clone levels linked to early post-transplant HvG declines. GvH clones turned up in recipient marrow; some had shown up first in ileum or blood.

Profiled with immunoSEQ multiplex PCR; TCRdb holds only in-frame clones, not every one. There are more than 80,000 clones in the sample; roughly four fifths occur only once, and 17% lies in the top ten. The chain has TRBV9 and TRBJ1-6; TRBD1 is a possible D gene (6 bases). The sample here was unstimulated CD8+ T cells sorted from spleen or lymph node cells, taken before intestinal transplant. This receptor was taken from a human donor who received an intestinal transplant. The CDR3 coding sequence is TGTGCCAGCAGCGTAGTTGGGGGCGAGTCACCCCTCCACTTT. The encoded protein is CASSVVGGESPLHF.